This TCR beta chain derives from a study of OX40 agonist ivuxolimab in advanced cancers. Across the whole study: Across the patients, intravenous ivuxolimab was delivered every 2 weeks at 0.01 to 10 mg/kg. The mean age was roughly 60 years, ranging from roughly 23 to 79, with around four fifths of participants male.

Study conclusions and caveats: More expanded clones were seen, on average, in CD8+ T cells than in CD4+. Clonal expansion among partial responders at 0.1-3.0 mg/kg ranked near the lowest.

With regard to this clone: Its antigen is unidentified.

Clones were sequenced by immunoSEQ multiplex PCR, and TCRdb holds only the in-frame ones, with some missing. There are 55,000 to 65,000 clones in the sample; 70% to 90% occur only once, and roughly 0.99% lies in the top ten. The V segment lost 1 base and the J segment 3 bases; nucleotides outside the gene matches: 8. The CDR3 consists of 18 residues. Germline V CDR1 and CDR2: MNHEY, SMNVEV (reference sequence). The sample was CD4+ or CD8+ T cells sorted from blood, taken in a trial of the OX40 agonist ivuxolimab. This receptor was identified in an adult with an advanced solid tumor such as melanoma, head and neck, liver or kidney cancer. The rearrangement joins TRBV27 to TRBJ1-6, with 8 bases matching TRBD1. CDR3 in amino acids: CASSLFGSGGRYNSPLHF. DNA of the CDR3: TGTGCCAGCAGTTTATTTGGGTCAGGGGGCCGCTATAATTCACCCCTCCACTTT.